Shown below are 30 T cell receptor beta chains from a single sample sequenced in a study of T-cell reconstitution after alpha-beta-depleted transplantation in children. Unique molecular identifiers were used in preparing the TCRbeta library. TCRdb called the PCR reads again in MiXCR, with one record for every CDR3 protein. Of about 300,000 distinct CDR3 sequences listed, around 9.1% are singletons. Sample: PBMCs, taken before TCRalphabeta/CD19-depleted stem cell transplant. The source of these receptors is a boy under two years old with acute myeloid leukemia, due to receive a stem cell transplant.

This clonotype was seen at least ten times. The CDR3 loop is CASSSLSSGANVLTF. The CDR3 nucleotides read TGTGCCAGCAGTTCCCTTAGCTCTGGGGCCAACGTCCTGACTTTC. The rearrangement joins TRBV27 to TRBJ2-6; D uncertain. V was trimmed by 4 bases and J by 0 bases, leaving 7 bases between them. This CDR3 has 15 amino acids. CDR1 and CDR2 from the germline V gene are MNHEY and SMNVEV (reference sequence).

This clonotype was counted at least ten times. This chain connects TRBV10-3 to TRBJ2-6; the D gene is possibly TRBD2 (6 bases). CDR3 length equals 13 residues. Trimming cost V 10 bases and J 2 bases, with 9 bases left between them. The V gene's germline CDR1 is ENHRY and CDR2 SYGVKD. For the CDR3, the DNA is TGTGCCACCGCGGGGACTGGGGCCAACGTCCTGACTTTC. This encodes CATAGTGANVLTF.

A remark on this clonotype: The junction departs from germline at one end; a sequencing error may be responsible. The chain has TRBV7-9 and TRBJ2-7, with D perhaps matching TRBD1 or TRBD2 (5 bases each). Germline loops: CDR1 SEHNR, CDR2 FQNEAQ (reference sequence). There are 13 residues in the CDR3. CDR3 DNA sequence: TGTGCCAGCAGCCCCGGGACCAGCTACGAGCTGTACTTC. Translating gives CASSPGTSYELYF.

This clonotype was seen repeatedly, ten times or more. CDR3 nucleotides: TGTGCCATCAGCCGACAGGGGCGAGGCTACACCTTC. Translating gives CAISRQGRGYTF. This chain joins TRBV10-3 and TRBJ1-2, with 8 bases matching TRBD1. The length of the CDR3 is 12 residues. V lost 6 bases and J lost 8; bases outside the gene matches: 5. CDR1 ENHRY and CDR2 SYGVKD come from the germline V gene.

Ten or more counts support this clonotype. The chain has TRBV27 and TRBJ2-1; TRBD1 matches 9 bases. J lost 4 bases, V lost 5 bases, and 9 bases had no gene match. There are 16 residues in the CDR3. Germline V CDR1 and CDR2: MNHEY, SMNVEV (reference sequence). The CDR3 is CASSPEQGAGYNEQFF. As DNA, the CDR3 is TGTGCCAGCAGTCCCGAACAGGGGGCAGGATACAATGAGCAGTTCTTC.

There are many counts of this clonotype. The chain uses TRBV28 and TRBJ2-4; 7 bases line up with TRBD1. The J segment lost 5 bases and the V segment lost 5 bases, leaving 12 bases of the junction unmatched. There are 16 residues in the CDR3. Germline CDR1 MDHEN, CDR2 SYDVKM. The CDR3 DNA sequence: TGTGCCAGCAGTCCCGAACAGGGGAGTTGGGAAAACATTCAGTACTTC. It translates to CASSPEQGSWENIQYF.

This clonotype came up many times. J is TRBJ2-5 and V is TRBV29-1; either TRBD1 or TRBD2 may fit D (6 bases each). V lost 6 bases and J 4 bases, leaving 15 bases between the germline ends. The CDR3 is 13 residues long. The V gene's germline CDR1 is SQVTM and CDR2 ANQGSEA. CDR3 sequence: CSVHRGRGETQYF. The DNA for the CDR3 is TGCAGCGTCCACCGGGGGCGCGGAGAGACCCAGTACTTC.

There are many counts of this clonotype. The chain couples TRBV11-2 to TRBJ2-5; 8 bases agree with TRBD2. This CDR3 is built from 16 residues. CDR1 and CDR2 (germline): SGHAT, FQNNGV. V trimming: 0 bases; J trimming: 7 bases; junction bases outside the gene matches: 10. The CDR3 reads CASSLESGGTLMTQYF. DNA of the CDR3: TGTGCCAGCAGCTTAGAATCGGGGGGGACCCTTATGACCCAGTACTTC.

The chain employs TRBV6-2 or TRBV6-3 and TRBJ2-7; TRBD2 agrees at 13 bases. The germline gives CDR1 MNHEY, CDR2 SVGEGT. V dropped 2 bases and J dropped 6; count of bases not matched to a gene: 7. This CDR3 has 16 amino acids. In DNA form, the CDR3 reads TGTGCCAGCAGTTACCCACTAGCGGGAGGGCCTGGCGAGCAGTACTTC. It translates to CASSYPLAGGPGEQYF.

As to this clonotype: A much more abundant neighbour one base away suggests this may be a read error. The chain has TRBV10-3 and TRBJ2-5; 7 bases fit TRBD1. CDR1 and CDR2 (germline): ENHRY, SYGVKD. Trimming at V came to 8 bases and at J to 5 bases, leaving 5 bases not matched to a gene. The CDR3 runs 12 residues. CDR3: CAIGTAGETQYF. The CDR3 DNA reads TGTGCCATCGGGACAGCTGGGGAGACCCAGTACTTC.

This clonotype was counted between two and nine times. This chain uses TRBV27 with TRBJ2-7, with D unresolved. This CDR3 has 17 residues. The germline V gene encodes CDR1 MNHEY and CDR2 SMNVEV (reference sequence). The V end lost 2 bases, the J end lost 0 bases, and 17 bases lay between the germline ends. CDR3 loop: CASSLKGPPSSSYEQYF. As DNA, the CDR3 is TGTGCCAGCAGTTTAAAGGGTCCCCCTTCTAGCTCCTACGAGCAGTACTTC.

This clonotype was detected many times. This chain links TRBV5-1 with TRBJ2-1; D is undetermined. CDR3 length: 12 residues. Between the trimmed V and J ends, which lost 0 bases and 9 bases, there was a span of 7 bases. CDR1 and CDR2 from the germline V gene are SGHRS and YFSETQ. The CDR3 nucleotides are TGCGCCAGCAGCTTGGTAGCTCGTGAGCAGTTCTTC. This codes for CASSLVAREQFF.

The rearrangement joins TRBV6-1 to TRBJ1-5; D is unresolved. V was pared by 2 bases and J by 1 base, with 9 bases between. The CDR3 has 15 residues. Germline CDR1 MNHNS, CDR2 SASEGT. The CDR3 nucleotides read TGTGCCAGCAGTGAAATCCGGGGAAGCAATCAGCCCCAGCATTTT. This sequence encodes CASSEIRGSNQPQHF.

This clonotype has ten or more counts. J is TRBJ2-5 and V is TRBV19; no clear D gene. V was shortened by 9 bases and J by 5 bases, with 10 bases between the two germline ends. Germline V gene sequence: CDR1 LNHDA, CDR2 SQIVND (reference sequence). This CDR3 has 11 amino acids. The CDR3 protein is CASHMGETQYF. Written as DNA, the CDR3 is TGTGCCAGCCATATGGGGGAGACCCAGTACTTC. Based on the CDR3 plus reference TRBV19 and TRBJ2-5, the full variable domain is DGGITQSPKYLFRKEGQNVTLSCEQNLNHDAMYWYRQDPGQGLRLIYYSQIVNDFQKGDIAEGYSVSREKKESFPLTVTSAQKNPTAFYLCASHMGETQYFGPGTRLLVL.

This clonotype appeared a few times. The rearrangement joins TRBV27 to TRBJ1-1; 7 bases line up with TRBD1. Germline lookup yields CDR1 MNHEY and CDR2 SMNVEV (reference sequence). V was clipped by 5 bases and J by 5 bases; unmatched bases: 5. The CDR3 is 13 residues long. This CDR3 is CASSPSGGTEAFF. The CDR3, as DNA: TGTGCCAGCAGTCCCTCAGGGGGAACTGAAGCTTTCTTT.

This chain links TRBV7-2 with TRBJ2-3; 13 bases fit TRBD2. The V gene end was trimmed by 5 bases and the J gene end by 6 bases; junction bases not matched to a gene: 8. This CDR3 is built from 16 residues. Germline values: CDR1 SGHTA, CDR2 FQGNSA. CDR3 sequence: CASSLLLAGGRDTQYF. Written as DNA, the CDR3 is TGTGCCAGCAGCCTACTACTAGCGGGGGGGCGGGATACGCAGTATTTT.

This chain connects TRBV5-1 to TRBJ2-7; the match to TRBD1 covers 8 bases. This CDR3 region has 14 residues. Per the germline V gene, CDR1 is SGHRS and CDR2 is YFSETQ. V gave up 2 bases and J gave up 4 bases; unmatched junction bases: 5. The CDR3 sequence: CASSFRGQGYEQYF. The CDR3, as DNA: TGCGCCAGCAGCTTCAGGGGGCAGGGGTACGAGCAGTACTTC. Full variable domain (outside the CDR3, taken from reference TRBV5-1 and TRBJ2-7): KAGVTQTPRYLIKTRGQQVTLSCSPISGHRSVSWYQQTPGQGLQFLFEYFSETQRNKGNFPGRFSGRQFSNSRSEMNVSTLELGDSALYLCASSFRGQGYEQYFGPGTRLTVT.

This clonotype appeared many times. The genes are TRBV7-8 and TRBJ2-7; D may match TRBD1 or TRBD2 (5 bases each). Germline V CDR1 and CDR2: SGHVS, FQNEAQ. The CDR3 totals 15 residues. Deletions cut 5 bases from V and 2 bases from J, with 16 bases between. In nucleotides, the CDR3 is TGTGCCAGCAGCCCCCCCGGGACGGTCCCCTACGAGCAGTACTTC. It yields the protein CASSPPGTVPYEQYF. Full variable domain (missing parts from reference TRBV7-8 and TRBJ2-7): GAGVSQSPRYKVAKRGQDVALRCDPISGHVSLFWYQQALGQGPEFLTYFQNEAQLDKSGLPSDRFFAERPEGSVSTLKIQRTQQEDSAVYLCASSPPGTVPYEQYFGPGTRLTVT.

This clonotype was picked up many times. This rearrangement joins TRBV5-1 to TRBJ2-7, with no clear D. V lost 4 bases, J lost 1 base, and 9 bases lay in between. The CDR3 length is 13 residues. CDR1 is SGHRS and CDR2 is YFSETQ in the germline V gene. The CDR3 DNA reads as TGCGCCAGCAGCCCATACGGTTCCTACGAGCAGTACTTC. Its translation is CASSPYGSYEQYF.

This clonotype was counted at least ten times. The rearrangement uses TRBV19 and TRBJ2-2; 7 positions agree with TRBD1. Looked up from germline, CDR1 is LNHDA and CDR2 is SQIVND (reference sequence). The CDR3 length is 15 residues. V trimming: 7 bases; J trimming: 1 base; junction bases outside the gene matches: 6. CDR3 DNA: TGTGCCAGTAACCCGTCAGGGGGGAACACCGGGGAGCTGTTTTTT. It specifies CASNPSGGNTGELFF.

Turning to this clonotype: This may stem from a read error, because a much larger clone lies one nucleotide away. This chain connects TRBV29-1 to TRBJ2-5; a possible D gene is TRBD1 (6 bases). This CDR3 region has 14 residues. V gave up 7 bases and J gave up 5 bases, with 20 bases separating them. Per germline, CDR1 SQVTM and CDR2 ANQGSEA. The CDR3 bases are TGCAGCGCACTACGACAGGTCTCAGGGGAGACCCAGTACTTC. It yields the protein CSALRQVSGETQYF. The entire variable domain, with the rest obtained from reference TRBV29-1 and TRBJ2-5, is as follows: SAVISQKPSRDICQRGTSLTIQCQVDSQVTMMFWYRQQPGQSLTLIATANQGSEATYESGFVIDKFPISRPNLTFSTLTVSNMSPEDSSIYLCSALRQVSGETQYFGPGTRLLVL.

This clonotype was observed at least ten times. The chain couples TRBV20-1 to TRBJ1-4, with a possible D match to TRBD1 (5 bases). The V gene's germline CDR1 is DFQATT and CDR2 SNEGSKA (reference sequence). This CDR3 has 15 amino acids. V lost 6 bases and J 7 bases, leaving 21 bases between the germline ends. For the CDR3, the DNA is TGCAGTGCCCATAGAAAAGGGGTCAGCGGTGAAAAACTGTTTTTT. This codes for CSAHRKGVSGEKLFF.

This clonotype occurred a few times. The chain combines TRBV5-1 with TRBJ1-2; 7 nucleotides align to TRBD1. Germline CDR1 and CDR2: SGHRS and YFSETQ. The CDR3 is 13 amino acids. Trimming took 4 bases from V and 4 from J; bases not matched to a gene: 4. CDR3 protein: CASSLGGTYGYTF. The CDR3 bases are TGCGCCAGCAGCCTAGGGGGCACCTATGGCTACACCTTC. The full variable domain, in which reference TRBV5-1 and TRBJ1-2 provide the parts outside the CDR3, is KAGVTQTPRYLIKTRGQQVTLSCSPISGHRSVSWYQQTPGQGLQFLFEYFSETQRNKGNFPGRFSGRQFSNSRSEMNVSTLELGDSALYLCASSLGGTYGYTFGSGTRLTVV.

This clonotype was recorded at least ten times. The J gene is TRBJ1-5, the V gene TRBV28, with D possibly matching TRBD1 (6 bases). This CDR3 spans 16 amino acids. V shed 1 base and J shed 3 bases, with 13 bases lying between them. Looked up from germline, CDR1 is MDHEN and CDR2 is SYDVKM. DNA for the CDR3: TGTGCCAGCAGTTTATCTGGGACACTTATCAATCAGCCCCAGCATTTT. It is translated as CASSLSGTLINQPQHF.

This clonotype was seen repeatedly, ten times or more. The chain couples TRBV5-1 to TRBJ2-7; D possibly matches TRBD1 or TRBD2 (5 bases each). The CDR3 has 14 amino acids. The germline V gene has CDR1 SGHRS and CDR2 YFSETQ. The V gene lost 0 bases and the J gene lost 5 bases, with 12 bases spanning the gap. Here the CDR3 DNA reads TGCGCCAGCAGCTTGGGAGGGACGCGGAACGAGCAGTACTTC. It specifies CASSLGGTRNEQYF.

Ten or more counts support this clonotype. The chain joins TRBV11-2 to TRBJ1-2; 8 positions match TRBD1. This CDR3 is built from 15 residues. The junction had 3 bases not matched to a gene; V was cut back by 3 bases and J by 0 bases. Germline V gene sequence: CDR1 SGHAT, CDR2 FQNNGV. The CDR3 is CASSLTGDPNYGYTF. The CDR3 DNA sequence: TGTGCCAGCAGCTTGACAGGGGACCCTAACTATGGCTACACCTTC.

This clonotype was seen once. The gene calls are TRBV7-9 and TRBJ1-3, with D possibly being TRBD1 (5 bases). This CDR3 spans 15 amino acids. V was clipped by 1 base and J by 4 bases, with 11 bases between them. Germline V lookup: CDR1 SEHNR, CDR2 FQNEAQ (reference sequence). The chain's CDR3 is CASSLVGDAGNTIYF. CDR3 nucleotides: TGTGCCAGCAGCTTAGTCGGGGACGCCGGAAACACCATATATTTT. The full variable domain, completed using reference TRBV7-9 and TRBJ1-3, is DTGVSQNPRHKITKRGQNVTFRCDPISEHNRLYWYRQTLGQGPEFLTYFQNEAQLEKSRLLSDRFSAERPKGSFSTLEIQRTEQGDSAMYLCASSLVGDAGNTIYFGEGSWLTVV.

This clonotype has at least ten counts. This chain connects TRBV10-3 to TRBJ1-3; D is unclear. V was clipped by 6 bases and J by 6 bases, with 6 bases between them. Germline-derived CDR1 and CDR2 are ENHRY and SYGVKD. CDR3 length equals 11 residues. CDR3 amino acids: CAIRISNTIYF. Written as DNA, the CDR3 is TGTGCCATCAGGATTTCAAACACCATATATTTT.

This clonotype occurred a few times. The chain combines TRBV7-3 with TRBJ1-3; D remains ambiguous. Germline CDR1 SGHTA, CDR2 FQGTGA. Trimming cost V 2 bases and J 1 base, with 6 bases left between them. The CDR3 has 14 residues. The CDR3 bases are TGTGCCAGCAGCTTAGACACGTCTGGAAACACCATATATTTT. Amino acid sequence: CASSLDTSGNTIYF.

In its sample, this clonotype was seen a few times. CDR3 DNA sequence: TGTGCCAGCAGTGAATTCCCGGGACAGGGGCCTGAAAAACTGTTTTTT. This codes for CASSEFPGQGPEKLFF. The rearrangement joins TRBV25-1 to TRBJ1-4; 10 bases map to TRBD1. V trimming: 1 base; J trimming: 7 bases; junction bases outside the gene matches: 6. Germline V CDR1 and CDR2: MGHDK, SYGVNS. CDR3 length: 16 residues.